These 30 T cell receptor beta chains came from one sample sequenced in a study of molecular identifiers for immune sequencing clone quantification. TCRdb reanalysed the PCR reads using MiXCR and keeps one entry per CDR3 protein. The sample has some 35,000 distinct CDR3 sequences, about 18% seen once; the top ten hold approximately 1.2%. Sequenced sample: naive CD8+ T cells from blood, with Jurkat cell RNA spiked in. Subset reported: FACS-sorted CD8+CD4-CCR7+CD45RA+ naive T cells. Every receptor here comes from a human donor in good health. Some libraries in this study had Jurkat cell RNA spiked in.

This clonotype was found many times. J is TRBJ2-3 and V is TRBV4-3; TRBD1 matches at 11 bases. The V gene's germline CDR1 is LGHNA and CDR2 YSLEER. This CDR3 region has 17 residues. Unmatched junction bases numbered 8, after V lost 1 base and J lost 5 bases. CDR3 in DNA: TGCGCCAGCAGCCAAGCCCGGACAGGGGGCTGGGGAGATACGCAGTATTTT. This encodes CASSQARTGGWGDTQYF.

This clonotype was seen many times. The gene calls are TRBV7-2 and TRBJ2-5; 7 nucleotides align to TRBD1. The ends lost 3 bases at V and 4 bases at J; junction bases unmatched: 5. The germline V gene has CDR1 SGHTA and CDR2 FQGNSA. The CDR3 consists of 14 residues. The CDR3 DNA sequence: TGTGCCAGCAGCTTGCCGACAGGGCTAGAGACCCAGTACTTC. Protein: CASSLPTGLETQYF. Complete variable domain (other parts from reference TRBV7-2 and TRBJ2-5): GAGVSQSPSNKVTEKGKDVELRCDPISGHTALYWYRQSLGQGLEFLIYFQGNSAPDKSGLPSDRFSAERTGGSVSTLTIQRTQQEDSAVYLCASSLPTGLETQYFGPGTRLLVL.

The chain is built from TRBV27 and TRBJ2-2; TRBD2 is a possible D gene (5 bases). In germline, CDR1 is MNHEY, CDR2 SMNVEV (reference sequence). V was trimmed by 2 bases and J by 5 bases, leaving 9 bases between them. The CDR3 has 14 residues. The CDR3 loop reads CASSLIGETGELFF. Written as DNA, the CDR3 is TGTGCCAGCAGTTTAATCGGGGAAACCGGGGAGCTGTTTTTT.

This clonotype showed up just a few times. The chain employs TRBV27 and TRBJ2-1; TRBD2 matches at 8 bases. Germline lookup yields CDR1 MNHEY and CDR2 SMNVEV (reference sequence). The CDR3 has 14 residues. The V gene end was trimmed by 4 bases and the J gene end by 4 bases; junction bases not matched to a gene: 3. CDR3 amino acids: CASSSGLVYNEQFF. The CDR3, as DNA: TGTGCCAGCAGTTCGGGACTAGTGTACAATGAGCAGTTCTTC.

This clonotype is medium-sized (0.01 to 0.1%) by share. The V and J genes are TRBV7-2 and TRBJ2-1; no definite D call. The length of the CDR3 is 15 residues. V gave up 1 base and J gave up 2 bases, with 9 bases separating them. CDR1 is SGHTA and CDR2 is FQGNSA in the germline V gene. In DNA form, the CDR3 reads TGTGCCAGCAGCTTAGGTGTGATAGCCTACAATGAGCAGTTCTTC. Residues: CASSLGVIAYNEQFF. Variable domain in full (rest from reference TRBV7-2 and TRBJ2-1): GAGVSQSPSNKVTEKGKDVELRCDPISGHTALYWYRQSLGQGLEFLIYFQGNSAPDKSGLPSDRFSAERTGGSVSTLTIQRTQQEDSAVYLCASSLGVIAYNEQFFGPGTRLTVL.

This clonotype came up many times. CDR3 residues: CAISTGQLNTEAFF. In DNA form, the CDR3 reads TGTGCCATCAGTACCGGACAGTTGAACACTGAAGCTTTCTTT. The V gene is TRBV10-3, the J gene TRBJ1-1, with D perhaps TRBD1 (6 bases). The CDR3 length is 14 residues. Trimming stripped 5 bases from V and 0 bases from J, with 10 bases between. Germline V gene sequence: CDR1 ENHRY, CDR2 SYGVKD.

This clonotype occurred many times. The chain couples TRBV6-5 to TRBJ2-7, with no clear D. The CDR3 runs to 13 residues. V shed 0 bases and J shed 3 bases, with 6 bases lying between them. Germline CDR1 MNHEY, CDR2 SVGAGI. The CDR3 is CASSYSGFYEQYF. Written as DNA, the CDR3 is TGTGCCAGCAGTTACTCGGGATTCTACGAGCAGTACTTC.

This clonotype was counted many times. The rearrangement joins TRBV4-1 to TRBJ2-7; 10 nucleotides agree with TRBD1. The CDR3 has 14 amino acids. The germline CDR1 and CDR2 sequences are MGHRA and YSYEKL. Unmatched junction bases numbered 5, after V lost 6 bases and J lost 3 bases. The CDR3 DNA sequence: TGCGCCAGCAGTCGTGGGACAGGGGACTACGAGCAGTACTTC. This translates into CASSRGTGDYEQYF.

In this sample, this clonotype turned up many times. The chain joins TRBV28 to TRBJ2-7; D possibly corresponds to TRBD1 (6 bases). The CDR3 totals 15 residues. Per the germline V gene, CDR1 is MDHEN and CDR2 is SYDVKM. The germline V and J ends were trimmed by 5 bases and 4 bases, with 18 bases remaining between them. CDR3 nucleotide sequence: TGTGCCAGCAGTGCATCCCTGGGGGCGTTATACGAGCAGTACTTC. Amino acids: CASSASLGALYEQYF. Full variable domain (remainder filled in from reference TRBV28 and TRBJ2-7): DVKVTQSSRYLVKRTGEKVFLECVQDMDHENMFWYRQDPGLGLRLIYFSYDVKMKEKGDIPEGYSVSREKKERFSLILESASTNQTSMYLCASSASLGALYEQYFGPGTRLTVT.

In the case of this clonotype: A clone one base away is much larger, so this may be a read error. The chain employs TRBV11-2 and TRBJ2-3; no clear D gene. Trimming removed 1 base at V and 0 bases at J, with 14 bases between. The CDR3 loop spans 17 amino acids. Germline lookup yields CDR1 SGHAT and CDR2 FQNNGV. Here the CDR3 reads CASSLVSLGPSTDTQYF. The CDR3 nucleotides read TGTGCCAGCAGCTTAGTGAGTCTTGGCCCGAGCACAGATACGCAGTATTTT.

This clonotype was found many times. The chain has TRBV20-1 and TRBJ2-7; D is uncertain. Germline values: CDR1 DFQATT, CDR2 SNEGSKA (reference sequence). CDR3 length: 10 amino acids. V lost 3 bases and J 4 bases, leaving 4 bases between the germline ends. Here the CDR3 reads CSASEYEQYF. As DNA, the CDR3 is TGCAGTGCTAGCGAGTACGAGCAGTACTTC.

This clonotype was counted ten times or more. The chain recombines TRBV28 with TRBJ1-6; TRBD1 is a possible D gene (5 bases). The CDR3 has 15 residues. V was shortened by 0 bases and J by 7 bases, with 10 bases between the two germline ends. CDR1 is MDHEN, CDR2 SYDVKM, per germline. CDR3 in amino acids: CASSLWAGMNSPLHF. The CDR3 coding sequence is TGTGCCAGCAGTTTATGGGCAGGGATGAATTCACCCCTCCACTTT.

The chain joins TRBV6-1 to TRBJ2-7; D might be TRBD1 or TRBD2, each matching 5 bases. In germline, CDR1 is MNHNS, CDR2 SASEGT. The CDR3 spans 17 residues. V was clipped by 2 bases and J by 0 bases, with 17 bases between them. Here the CDR3 reads CASSELRQGTPSYEQYF. DNA for the CDR3: TGTGCCAGCAGTGAATTAAGGCAAGGGACCCCCTCCTACGAGCAGTACTTC.

CDR3 protein: CASSDNSGRDTQYF. Written as DNA, the CDR3 is TGTGCCAGCAGTGACAATAGCGGAAGGGATACGCAGTATTTT. The chain links TRBV6-4 to TRBJ2-3; D is possibly TRBD2 (6 bases). Trimming pared 2 bases from V and 6 bases from J, leaving 12 bases between. CDR1 is MRHNA, CDR2 SNTAGT, per germline. The CDR3 extends over 14 amino acids.

To note about this clonotype: A clone one base away is much larger, so this may be a read error. The CDR3 end shows no conserved phenylalanine or tryptophan, and so a read error is likely. V usage is TRBV12-3 or TRBV12-4 and J usage is TRBJ1-1, with 10 positions matching TRBD1. V shed 4 bases and J 4 bases; nucleotides not matched to a gene: 6. The CDR3 has 15 amino acids. CDR3 amino acids: CASSSDWTGGTEAFL. CDR3 in DNA: TGTGCCAGCAGTTCAGACTGGACAGGGGGCACTGAAGCTTTCCTT.

This clonotype was seen repeatedly, ten times or more. This rearrangement joins TRBV20-1 to TRBJ1-1, with TRBD1 matching over 9 bases. J gave up 5 bases and V 4 bases, and 17 bases lay outside the gene matches. The length of the CDR3 is 17 residues. Germline V gene sequence: CDR1 DFQATT, CDR2 SNEGSKA (reference sequence). The CDR3 region is CSATGLDRGYEGTEAFF. As DNA, the CDR3 is TGCAGTGCTACCGGCTTGGACAGGGGTTACGAAGGGACTGAAGCTTTCTTT.

This chain connects TRBV7-9 to TRBJ2-3; D call uncertain. Trimming took 8 bases from V and 6 from J, leaving 21 bases between them. This CDR3 has 15 residues. Germline V gives CDR1 SEHNR, CDR2 FQNEAQ (reference sequence). For the CDR3, the DNA is TGTGCCAGCGGCCTCCCAGTCGGCCGTATGGATACGCAGTATTTT. Translated, it gives CASGLPVGRMDTQYF.

This clonotype has only a few counts. The chain is built from TRBV12-5 and TRBJ2-7, with D perhaps matching TRBD2 (5 bases). The V gene's germline CDR1 is LGHNT and CDR2 FRNRAP. Trimming took 5 bases from V and 1 from J, leaving 21 bases between them. The CDR3 has 17 amino acids. This CDR3 reads CASGPPHGGRPSYEQYF. The CDR3 bases are TGTGCTAGTGGTCCCCCGCATGGCGGGCGCCCGTCCTACGAGCAGTACTTC.

This clonotype showed up many times. V is TRBV30 and J is TRBJ2-7; D is uncertain. Per germline, CDR1 GTSNPN and CDR2 SVGIG (reference sequence). The CDR3 runs to 12 residues. The V gene lost 1 base and the J gene lost 1 base, with 5 bases spanning the gap. This chain's CDR3 is CAWSEPSYEQYF. The CDR3 bases are TGTGCCTGGAGTGAACCATCCTACGAGCAGTACTTC. The variable domain in full, completed from reference TRBV30 and TRBJ2-7, reads SQTIHQWPATLVQPVGSPLSLECTVEGTSNPNLYWYRQAAGRGLQLLFYSVGIGQISSEVPQNLSASRPQDRQFILSSKKLLLSDSGFYLCAWSEPSYEQYFGPGTRLTVT.

This clonotype was picked up many times. The chain recombines TRBV20-1 with TRBJ2-7, with TRBD1 matching 10 bases. Germline lookup yields CDR1 DFQATT and CDR2 SNEGSKA (reference sequence). The V and J ends lost 0 bases and 6 bases, in that order; junction bases with no gene match: 11. The CDR3 is 16 amino acids. The CDR3 loop is CSARDPETGQGPEQYF. CDR3 DNA: TGCAGTGCTAGAGACCCCGAAACGGGACAGGGGCCCGAGCAGTACTTC.

This clonotype was seen at least ten times. The CDR3 is CASSLGHTNQPQHF. CDR3 nucleotide sequence: TGTGCCAGCAGTTTAGGACACACTAATCAGCCCCAGCATTTT. The chain uses TRBV27 and TRBJ1-5; perhaps TRBD1 as D (5 bases). The germline V gene encodes CDR1 MNHEY and CDR2 SMNVEV (reference sequence). Between the trimmed V and J ends, which lost 2 bases and 4 bases, there was a span of 9 bases. The CDR3 is made up of 14 amino acids.

This clonotype occurred a few times. This sequence may be a read error, since a much larger clone differs from it by one base. The chain combines TRBV20-1 with TRBJ2-7, with D maybe TRBD1 (5 bases). Germline V gene lookup returns CDR1 DFQATT and CDR2 SNEGSKA (reference sequence). The CDR3 totals 13 residues. The V end was cut by 4 bases, the J end by 5 bases, with 15 bases between. Here the CDR3 reads CSAKGVGVHEQYF. For the CDR3, the DNA is TGCAGTGCTAAAGGGGTAGGGGTCCACGAGCAGTACTTC.

In this sample, this clonotype turned up many times. The CDR3 loop is CASSYFLAGGLSTGELFF. Here the CDR3 DNA reads TGTGCCAGCAGTTACTTCCTAGCGGGGGGCCTCAGTACCGGGGAGCTGTTTTTT. The chain is built from TRBV6-2 or TRBV6-3 and TRBJ2-2; the match to TRBD2 covers 11 bases. With V trimmed by 1 base and J by 5 bases, 9 bases remained unmatched. The CDR3 contains 18 residues. From germline, CDR1 is MNHEY and CDR2 SVGEGT.

This clonotype was detected many times. This chain uses TRBV7-9 with TRBJ2-1; 9 nucleotides line up with TRBD2. The CDR3 runs to 15 residues. The V and J ends lost 1 base and 7 bases, in that order; junction bases with no gene match: 5. Germline values: CDR1 SEHNR, CDR2 FQNEAQ (reference sequence). This CDR3 is CASSLVAGGLNEQFF. CDR3 DNA: TGTGCCAGCAGCTTAGTCGCGGGAGGGCTTAATGAGCAGTTCTTC.

In the case of this clonotype: The CDR3 does not close with the conserved phenylalanine or tryptophan, likely indicating a read error. The chain joins TRBV12-3 or TRBV12-4 to TRBJ2-7, with D possibly matching TRBD2 (6 bases). The CDR3 has 15 amino acids. V was trimmed by 4 bases and J by 4 bases, leaving 17 bases between them. As DNA, the CDR3 is TGTGCCAGCAGTTCGGAGGGTGCGGGGATATACGAGCAGTACTCC. Translated: CASSSEGAGIYEQYS.

The chain has TRBV6-1 and TRBJ1-1; D remains unclear. Germline CDR1 reads MNHNS; CDR2 reads SASEGT. This CDR3 is 12 amino acids long. The V gene lost 3 bases and the J gene lost 4 bases, with 6 bases spanning the gap. The CDR3 region has the DNA TGTGCCAGCAGTGACGAGGGCACTGAAGCTTTCTTT. The encoded protein is CASSDEGTEAFF.

This clonotype was picked up many times. This rearrangement joins TRBV14 to TRBJ2-5; D is possibly TRBD2 (6 bases). CDR3 size: 13 residues. Germline values: CDR1 SGHDN, CDR2 FVKESK. V was trimmed by 3 bases and J by 1 base, leaving 6 bases between them. In nucleotides, the CDR3 is TGTGCCAGCAGCCAGGGGGGCCAAGAGACCCAGTACTTC. Translating it yields CASSQGGQETQYF.

This sequence joins TRBV7-9 and TRBJ2-2; D is ambiguous. V was shortened by 1 base and J by 5 bases, with 11 bases between the two germline ends. The length of the CDR3 is 15 residues. In germline, CDR1 is SEHNR, CDR2 FQNEAQ (reference sequence). The CDR3 protein is CASSLVGATTGELFF. In nucleotides, the CDR3 is TGTGCCAGCAGCTTAGTCGGAGCCACTACCGGGGAGCTGTTTTTT.

Judged by abundance, this clonotype is medium-sized (0.01 to 0.1%). The chain uses TRBV13 and TRBJ2-3, with D maybe TRBD1 (5 bases). V lost 5 bases and J 2 bases, leaving 11 bases between the germline ends. Germline V CDR1 and CDR2: PRHDT, FYEKMQ (reference sequence). This CDR3 is 14 amino acids long. As DNA, the CDR3 is TGTGCCAGCAGCAAAAGGGGATCCACAGATACGCAGTATTTT. Translated, it gives CASSKRGSTDTQYF.

This clonotype was seen more than once but under ten times. A much more abundant neighbour one base away suggests this may be a read error. The chain combines TRBV7-9 with TRBJ2-7; D unclear. Per germline, CDR1 SEHNR and CDR2 FQNEAQ (reference sequence). The CDR3 contains 14 residues. The CDR3 DNA reads as TGTGCCAGCAGCACCGCCCAACATGCCTACGAGCAGTGCTTC. Protein sequence: CASSTAQHAYEQCF.